Below are 29 T cell receptor beta chains sequenced from a single sample in a study of Graves' ophthalmopathy and Graves' hyperthyroidism. For repertoire sequencing, the TCR beta CDR3 regions were amplified from RNA transcripts. HTBI-primed RT-PCR formed the first round, and a multiplex PCR formed the second. TCRdb re-called the multiplex PCR reads with MiXCR, one entry per CDR3 protein. The sample lists about 400,000 distinct CDR3 sequences, around 17% occurring once. The sample consisted of peripheral blood. The receptor source for this set is a woman between 18 and 29 years old with Graves' ophthalmopathy.

This clonotype was observed at least ten times. The chain combines TRBV4-2 with TRBJ1-1; 7 bases match TRBD1. Germline assignment: CDR1 LGHNA and CDR2 YNFKEQ. This CDR3 has 17 amino acids. V gave up 4 bases and J gave up 0 bases; unmatched junction bases: 11. The CDR3 nucleotides are TGTGCCAGCAGCCCGACAGGGACCTTACTCATGAACACTGAAGCTTTCTTT. Translated: CASSPTGTLLMNTEAFF.

There are many counts of this clonotype. The chain has TRBV12-3 or TRBV12-4 and TRBJ1-2; unclear D gene. Trimming pared 0 bases from V and 8 bases from J, leaving 22 bases between. This CDR3 has 17 amino acids. CDR3 region: CASSLARESRSLWGYTF. Here the CDR3 DNA reads TGTGCCAGCAGTTTAGCGCGGGAGTCTCGGTCCCTTTGGGGCTACACCTTC.

This clonotype was observed at least ten times. The J gene is TRBJ1-1, the V gene TRBV28; the D gene is possibly TRBD1 (5 bases). CDR1 is MDHEN, CDR2 SYDVKM, per germline. V lost 5 bases and J 3 bases, leaving 19 bases between the germline ends. The CDR3 totals 16 residues. The CDR3 DNA reads TGTGCCAGCAGTCTCCAGGGTGGGGTTTTGGACACTGAAGCTTTCTTT. It specifies CASSLQGGVLDTEAFF.

The chain recombines TRBV7-2 with TRBJ2-7, with 7 bases that match TRBD2. The V gene's germline CDR1 is SGHTA and CDR2 FQGNSA. V was clipped by 10 bases and J by 2 bases; unmatched bases: 8. The CDR3 loop spans 13 amino acids. The CDR3 region has the DNA TGTGCCACCTCGAGCGGGAACCCCTACGAGCAGTACTTC. It translates to CATSSGNPYEQYF.

The V and J genes are TRBV27 and TRBJ2-5; D remains unclear. The CDR3 sequence is 15 residues long. Trimming took 5 bases from V and 2 from J, leaving 15 bases between them. CDR1 and CDR2 (germline): MNHEY, SMNVEV (reference sequence). CDR3 sequence (DNA): TGTGCCAGCAGTCGATCCCCCGGAATGCAAGAGACCCAGTACTTC. Protein sequence: CASSRSPGMQETQYF.

The V gene is TRBV6-2 or TRBV6-3, the J gene TRBJ2-5; 12 nucleotides line up with TRBD2. The CDR3 is 19 residues long. In germline, CDR1 is MNHEY, CDR2 SVGEGT. V shed 2 bases and J 3 bases; nucleotides not matched to a gene: 13. CDR3 in DNA: TGTGCCAGCAGTTACCCGCCTACTATACGGACTAGCGGGAAAGAGACCCAGTACTTC. This gives the protein CASSYPPTIRTSGKETQYF.

This clonotype was counted only a few times. J is TRBJ2-2 and V is TRBV15, with TRBD2 matching over 7 bases. Germline V gene sequence: CDR1 LNHNV, CDR2 YYDKDF (reference sequence). V lost 0 bases to trimming and J lost 5 bases; unmatched junction nucleotides: 12. The CDR3 is made up of 18 amino acids. CDR3 residues: CATSRDDHPGTMTGELFF. CDR3 coding DNA: TGTGCCACCAGCAGAGATGATCACCCCGGGACTATGACCGGGGAGCTGTTTTTT.

This clonotype occurred many times. This chain connects TRBV24-1 to TRBJ2-7; D possibly uses TRBD1 or TRBD2 (5 bases each). Germline V lookup: CDR1 KGHDR, CDR2 SFDVKD. V dropped 8 bases and J dropped 2 bases, with 12 bases sitting between them. CDR3 length: 13 residues. The CDR3 DNA sequence: TGTGCCACCATCACCAGGGACGCCTACGAGCAGTACTTC. Amino acids: CATITRDAYEQYF.

This clonotype was seen ten or more times. The chain joins TRBV7-2 to TRBJ1-1, with 8 bases aligning to TRBD1. Germline CDR1 is SGHTA and CDR2 is FQGNSA. The CDR3 is 19 residues long. Unmatched junction bases numbered 15, after V lost 0 bases and J lost 3 bases. The CDR3 spells CASSLAGGRGRGRYTEAFF. CDR3 nucleotide sequence: TGTGCCAGCAGCTTAGCGGGAGGCAGGGGGCGCGGAAGGTACACTGAAGCTTTCTTT.

This clonotype was observed a handful of times. The V and J genes are TRBV20-1 and TRBJ1-1, with a possible D match to TRBD1 (5 bases). The V gene lost 3 bases and the J gene lost 1 base, with 15 bases spanning the gap. The CDR3 runs 15 residues. Germline V CDR1 and CDR2: DFQATT, SNEGSKA (reference sequence). The CDR3 DNA is TGCAGTGCTAGGGACCCGGATACAGGGAACACTGAAGCTTTCTTT. Amino acid sequence: CSARDPDTGNTEAFF.

This clonotype has at least ten counts. The gene calls are TRBV4-1 and TRBJ2-7; tentative D call: TRBD2 (6 bases). V lost 7 bases and J 0 bases, leaving 16 bases between the germline ends. CDR1 and CDR2 (germline): MGHRA, YSYEKL. The CDR3 consists of 15 residues. The CDR3 loop reads CASTTDGGSSYEQYF. CDR3 DNA: TGCGCCAGCACCACGGACGGGGGATCCTCCTACGAGCAGTACTTC.

The chain uses TRBV11-2 and TRBJ2-2; no clear D gene. The V end lost 0 bases, the J end lost 5 bases, and 10 bases lay between the germline ends. Germline V gene lookup returns CDR1 SGHAT and CDR2 FQNNGV. The CDR3 runs to 15 residues. The CDR3 nucleotides are TGTGCCAGCAGCTTAGAGCTTACTCAGACCGGGGAGCTGTTTTTT. Its protein is CASSLELTQTGELFF. Filled out from reference TRBV11-2 and TRBJ2-2, the complete variable domain reads EAGVAQSPRYKIIEKRQSVAFWCNPISGHATLYWYQQILGQGPKLLIQFQNNGVVDDSQLPKDRFSAERLKGVDSTLKIQPAKLEDSAVYLCASSLELTQTGELFFGEGSRLTVL.

The rearrangement links TRBV28 to TRBJ2-2; 8 bases match TRBD2. V was pared by 6 bases and J by 4 bases, with 4 bases of the junction left unmatched. Per the germline V gene, CDR1 is MDHEN and CDR2 is SYDVKM. The CDR3 runs to 14 residues. CDR3 residues: CASSSGGGTGELFF. The CDR3 DNA sequence: TGTGCCAGCAGCTCCGGGGGGGGCACCGGGGAGCTGTTTTTT. Using reference TRBV28 and TRBJ2-2 for the parts outside the CDR3, the full variable domain is DVKVTQSSRYLVKRTGEKVFLECVQDMDHENMFWYRQDPGLGLRLIYFSYDVKMKEKGDIPEGYSVSREKKERFSLILESASTNQTSMYLCASSSGGGTGELFFGEGSRLTVL.

The table lists this clonotype with many counts. The rearrangement uses TRBV6-5 and TRBJ1-1, with D perhaps TRBD1 (6 bases). The CDR3 is made up of 14 amino acids. Germline loops: CDR1 MNHEY, CDR2 SVGAGI. V was pared by 4 bases and J by 3 bases, with 12 bases between. The CDR3 DNA sequence: TGTGCCAGCAGTTTCAGGGGTGGGGACACTGAAGCTTTCTTT. Encoded protein: CASSFRGGDTEAFF.

This clonotype appeared many times. The chain couples TRBV7-8 to TRBJ2-3, with a possible D match to TRBD1 (6 bases). Between the trimmed V and J ends, which lost 5 bases and 13 bases, there was a span of 19 bases. The CDR3 extends over 13 amino acids. Germline values: CDR1 SGHVS, CDR2 FQNEAQ. This CDR3 is CASSERTDSREYF. CDR3 in DNA: TGTGCCAGCAGCGAACGGACAGACTCAAGGGAGTATTTT.

Many counts were recorded for this clonotype. The chain employs TRBV7-2 and TRBJ2-7, with D unclear. V gave up 5 bases and J gave up 3 bases, with 14 bases separating them. Germline V gene data show CDR1 as SGHTA and CDR2 as FQGNSA. The length of the CDR3 is 14 residues. This CDR3 is CASSMSGGYYEQYF. The CDR3 bases are TGTGCCAGCAGCATGTCGGGTGGCTACTACGAGCAGTACTTC.

V is TRBV19 and J is TRBJ1-5; D ambiguous. This CDR3 contains 13 residues. The germline gives CDR1 LNHDA, CDR2 SQIVND (reference sequence). Trimming removed 4 bases from V and 6 bases from J, with 10 bases in between. Here the CDR3 reads CASSTPPSQPQHF. CDR3 DNA: TGTGCCAGTAGTACCCCTCCTTCTCAGCCCCAGCATTTT.

The V call is TRBV6-5, the J call TRBJ2-2; the D gene could be TRBD1 or TRBD2 (5 bases each). The germline gives CDR1 MNHEY, CDR2 SVGAGI. This CDR3 contains 17 residues. Between the trimmed V and J ends, which lost 4 bases and 8 bases, there was a span of 23 bases. The CDR3 loop is CASSSSERGIPLGELFF. The CDR3 DNA sequence: TGTGCCAGCAGTTCCTCGGAGAGGGGAATACCTCTGGGGGAGCTGTTTTTT.

This clonotype occurred a few times. The V gene is TRBV4-3, the J gene TRBJ1-1; 11 nucleotides match TRBD1. This CDR3 comprises 15 residues. V lost 1 base, J lost 4 bases, and 2 bases stayed unmatched. Germline-derived CDR1 and CDR2 are LGHNA and YSLEER. Here the CDR3 DNA reads TGCGCCAGCAGCCAAGGGACAGGGGGCGGCACTGAAGCTTTCTTT. This gives the protein CASSQGTGGGTEAFF.

The chain uses TRBV2 and TRBJ1-2; D perhaps matches TRBD1 (6 bases). Trimming left V 5 bases short and J 6 bases short, with 10 bases between. CDR1 is SNHLY and CDR2 is FYNNEI in the germline V gene. The CDR3 totals 12 residues. CDR3: CASSTAGDGYTF. CDR3 coding DNA: TGTGCCAGCAGTACAGCAGGGGATGGCTACACCTTC.

This clonotype was detected many times. In DNA, the CDR3 is TGCAGTGCTAGAGATGGTAGGAGGGCCTACGAGCAGTACTTC. It specifies CSARDGRRAYEQYF. V usage is TRBV20-1 and J usage is TRBJ2-7; possibly TRBD2 for D (6 bases). This CDR3 is 14 amino acids long. V dropped 0 bases and J dropped 2 bases, with 11 bases sitting between them. Per germline, CDR1 DFQATT and CDR2 SNEGSKA (reference sequence).

This clonotype was detected only once. The rearrangement joins TRBV28 to TRBJ2-5; the match to TRBD2 covers 8 bases. The CDR3 sequence is 14 residues long. Germline CDR1 is MDHEN and CDR2 is SYDVKM. Trimming at V came to 6 bases and at J to 1 base, leaving 4 bases not matched to a gene. The CDR3 region has the DNA TGTGCCAGCAGACTCGGACTAGCCCAAGAGACCCAGTACTTC. Its protein product is CASRLGLAQETQYF.

This clonotype appeared many times. V usage is TRBV5-1 and J usage is TRBJ1-2; D gene uncertain. CDR3 length: 14 residues. Germline V lookup: CDR1 SGHRS, CDR2 YFSETQ. Between the trimmed V and J ends, which lost 0 bases and 2 bases, there was a span of 8 bases. The CDR3 sequence: CASSLGPDNYGYTF. The CDR3 bases are TGCGCCAGCAGCTTGGGTCCGGACAACTATGGCTACACCTTC.

This clonotype was detected many times. This chain joins TRBV12-3 or TRBV12-4 and TRBJ1-1; tentative D call: TRBD1 (5 bases). Trimming pared 3 bases from V and 1 base from J, leaving 9 bases between. The CDR3 consists of 14 residues. The CDR3 loop reads CASSLVQENTEAFF. The CDR3 DNA sequence: TGTGCCAGCAGTTTGGTACAGGAGAACACTGAAGCTTTCTTT.

This clonotype appeared many times. V usage is TRBV20-1 and J usage is TRBJ1-1, with D perhaps matching TRBD1 (6 bases). The CDR3 runs 14 residues. Trimming took 6 bases from V and 1 from J, leaving 15 bases between them. CDR1 is DFQATT and CDR2 is SNEGSKA in the germline V gene (reference sequence). The CDR3 loop reads CSASQGFGNTEAFF. The CDR3 nucleotides read TGCAGTGCAAGTCAGGGGTTTGGGAACACTGAAGCTTTCTTT.

The count of this clonotype is one. The chain employs TRBV20-1 and TRBJ2-7; TRBD2 agrees at 7 bases. CDR1 DFQATT and CDR2 SNEGSKA come from the germline V gene (reference sequence). The length of the CDR3 is 11 residues. The CDR3 nucleotides read TGCGGGGGGGAGGGTAGGTACGAGCAGTACTTC. Protein product: CGGEGRYEQYF.

This clonotype was seen at least ten times. The chain combines TRBV6-2 or TRBV6-3 with TRBJ1-1; maybe TRBD1 (6 bases). Deletions cut 6 bases from V and 0 bases from J, with 20 bases between. CDR1 is MNHEY and CDR2 is SVGEGT in the germline V gene. The CDR3 extends over 17 amino acids. The DNA for the CDR3 is TGTGCCAGCAGGCCAAGACAGGTCCTCGTCATGAACACTGAAGCTTTCTTT. Protein: CASRPRQVLVMNTEAFF.

The sample holds many counts of this clonotype. This sequence joins TRBV6-1 and TRBJ1-1, with D possibly matching TRBD1 (5 bases). CDR1 is MNHNS, CDR2 SASEGT, per germline. The CDR3 is made up of 15 amino acids. Trimming took off 0 bases at V and 0 bases at J, with 8 bases between the two ends. The DNA of the CDR3 is TGTGCCAGCAGTGAAGCGAGGGGAATGAACACTGAAGCTTTCTTT. This codes for CASSEARGMNTEAFF.

This sequence joins TRBV24-1 and TRBJ2-3; D ambiguous. Trimming stripped 9 bases from V and 1 base from J, with 10 bases between. Germline-derived CDR1 and CDR2 are KGHDR and SFDVKD. CDR3 length: 13 amino acids. The DNA for the CDR3 is TGTGCCACCTCCTTTGGGGGCACAGATACGCAGTATTTT. It is translated as CATSFGGTDTQYF.